The 6 T cell receptor beta chains given below trace back to one sample, sequenced in a study of shared clonotypes between healthy human individuals. Assay: immunoSEQ multiplex PCR; the TCRdb copy retains only in-frame clones and omits some. The data contain approximately 590,000 clones, 95% to 96% of them singletons. The naive CD8 subset, CD45RO-negative cells positively selected for CCR7, excluded terminally differentiated effector memory CD45RA+ cells. Input material: naive CD8+ T cells sorted from blood. The source is a woman aged 25 to 39 in good health.

This clone appeared a few times. The chain uses TRBV27 and TRBJ2-1; D possibly corresponds to TRBD1 (6 bases). V was clipped by 5 bases and J by 7 bases, with 6 bases between them. CDR1 and CDR2 (germline): MNHEY, SMNVEV (reference sequence). The CDR3 has 11 amino acids. The CDR3 DNA reads TGTGCCAGCAGTACAGGGAATGAGCAGTTCTTC. Its protein is CASSTGNEQFF.

The V call is TRBV5-1, the J call TRBJ2-5; D is unclear. The assigned J gene may be wrong: the sequence end matches TRBJ2-7 better. The germline CDR1 and CDR2 sequences are SGHRS and YFSETQ. The CDR3 consists of 13 residues. CDR3 sequence: CASSFGVSYEQYF. CDR3 nucleotide sequence: TGCGCCAGCAGCTTTGGGGTCTCCTACGAGCAGTACTTC.

This chain connects TRBV7-9 to TRBJ2-3; D is undetermined. V was pared by 5 bases and J by 0 bases, with 15 bases between. This CDR3 contains 16 residues. Germline V gene data show CDR1 as SEHNR and CDR2 as FQNEAQ (reference sequence). In DNA, the CDR3 is TGTGCCAGCAGCCGCCCGGAGACCGGCAGCACAGATACGCAGTATTTT. It is translated as CASSRPETGSTDTQYF.

In the case of this clone: The same CDR3 is also encoded by other DNA sequences in this sample. The chain combines TRBV11-2 with TRBJ2-7, with TRBD2 identical over 8 bases. The CDR3 has 12 residues. Losses at the gene ends were 5 bases for V and 7 bases for J; bases not matched to a gene: 4. Germline V gives CDR1 SGHAT, CDR2 FQNNGV. The CDR3 DNA is TGTGCCAGCAGCCTCGGGGGGGTTGAGCAGTACTTC. Translating gives CASSLGGVEQYF. Together with reference TRBV11-2 and TRBJ2-7, the CDR3 gives the full variable domain: EAGVAQSPRYKIIEKRQSVAFWCNPISGHATLYWYQQILGQGPKLLIQFQNNGVVDDSQLPKDRFSAERLKGVDSTLKIQPAKLEDSAVYLCASSLGGVEQYFGPGTRLTVT.

The V and J genes are TRBV4-1 and TRBJ2-7, with D possibly TRBD2 on 7 matching bases. Trimming pared 4 bases from V and 4 bases from J, leaving 17 bases between. From germline, CDR1 is MGHRA and CDR2 YSYEKL. The CDR3 is 15 residues long. The chain's CDR3 is CASSRTGRTDYEQYF. CDR3 DNA sequence: TGCGCCAGCAGCCGAACCGGGAGGACAGATTACGAGCAGTACTTC.

The chain carries TRBV6-5 and TRBJ2-7; no firm D call. Trimming removed 0 bases from V and 0 bases from J, with 12 bases in between. In germline, CDR1 is MNHEY, CDR2 SVGAGI. The CDR3 covers 16 residues. The DNA for the CDR3 is TGTGCCAGCAGTTACTCGATCGGACGGAACTCCTACGAGCAGTACTTC. Translation gives CASSYSIGRNSYEQYF.